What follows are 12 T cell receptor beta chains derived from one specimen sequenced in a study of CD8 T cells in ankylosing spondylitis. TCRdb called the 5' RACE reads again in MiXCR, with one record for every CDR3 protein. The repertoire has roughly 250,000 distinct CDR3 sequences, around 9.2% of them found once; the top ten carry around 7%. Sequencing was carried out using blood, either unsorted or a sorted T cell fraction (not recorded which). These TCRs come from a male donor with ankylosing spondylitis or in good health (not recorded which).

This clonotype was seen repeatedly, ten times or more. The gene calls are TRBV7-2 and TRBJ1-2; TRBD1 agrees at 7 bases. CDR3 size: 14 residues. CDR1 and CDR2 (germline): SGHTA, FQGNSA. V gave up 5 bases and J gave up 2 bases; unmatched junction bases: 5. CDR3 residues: CASSPGTENYGYTF. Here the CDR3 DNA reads TGTGCCAGCAGCCCTGGGACAGAAAACTATGGCTACACCTTC. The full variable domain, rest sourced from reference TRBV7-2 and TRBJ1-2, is GAGVSQSPSNKVTEKGKDVELRCDPISGHTALYWYRQSLGQGLEFLIYFQGNSAPDKSGLPSDRFSAERTGGSVSTLTIQRTQQEDSAVYLCASSPGTENYGYTFGSGTRLTVV.

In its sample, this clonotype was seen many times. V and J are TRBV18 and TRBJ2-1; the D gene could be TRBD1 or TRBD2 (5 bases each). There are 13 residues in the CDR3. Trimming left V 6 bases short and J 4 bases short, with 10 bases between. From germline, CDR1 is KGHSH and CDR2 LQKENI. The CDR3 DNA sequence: TGTGCCAGCTCCGGGGACGGGTACAATGAGCAGTTCTTC. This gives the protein CASSGDGYNEQFF.

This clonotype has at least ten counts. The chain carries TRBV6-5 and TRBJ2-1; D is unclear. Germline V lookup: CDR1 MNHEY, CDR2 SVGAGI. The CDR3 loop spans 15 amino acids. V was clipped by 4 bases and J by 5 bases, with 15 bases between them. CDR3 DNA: TGTGCCAGCAGTTTGGACGGATACCTGCACAATGAGCAGTTCTTC. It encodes CASSLDGYLHNEQFF.

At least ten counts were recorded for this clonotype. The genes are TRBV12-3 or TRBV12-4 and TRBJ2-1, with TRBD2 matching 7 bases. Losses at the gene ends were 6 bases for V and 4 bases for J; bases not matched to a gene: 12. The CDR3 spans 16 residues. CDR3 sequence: CASSHPAGTNYNEQFF. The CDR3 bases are TGTGCCAGCAGCCACCCGGCCGGGACTAATTACAATGAGCAGTTCTTC.

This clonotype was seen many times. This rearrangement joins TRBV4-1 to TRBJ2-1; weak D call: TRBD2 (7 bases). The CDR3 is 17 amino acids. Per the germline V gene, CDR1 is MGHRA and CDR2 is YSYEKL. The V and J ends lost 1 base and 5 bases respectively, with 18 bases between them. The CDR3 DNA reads TGCGCCAGCAGCCAAGCCCGCGGGGGCGGGGGAAACAATGAGCAGTTCTTC. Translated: CASSQARGGGGNNEQFF.

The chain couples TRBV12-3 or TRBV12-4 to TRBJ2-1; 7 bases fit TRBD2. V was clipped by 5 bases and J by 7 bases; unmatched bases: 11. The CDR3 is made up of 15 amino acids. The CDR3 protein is CASSPPAGRRNEQFF. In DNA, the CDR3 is TGTGCCAGCAGTCCGCCAGCGGGACGTCGGAATGAGCAGTTCTTC.

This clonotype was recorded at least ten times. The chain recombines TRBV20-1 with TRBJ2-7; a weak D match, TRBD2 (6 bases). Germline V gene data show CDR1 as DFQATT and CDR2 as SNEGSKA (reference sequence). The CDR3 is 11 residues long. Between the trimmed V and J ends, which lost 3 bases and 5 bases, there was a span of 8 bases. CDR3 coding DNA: TGCAGTGCTAGGTGGGGGGACGAGCAGTACTTC. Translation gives CSARWGDEQYF.

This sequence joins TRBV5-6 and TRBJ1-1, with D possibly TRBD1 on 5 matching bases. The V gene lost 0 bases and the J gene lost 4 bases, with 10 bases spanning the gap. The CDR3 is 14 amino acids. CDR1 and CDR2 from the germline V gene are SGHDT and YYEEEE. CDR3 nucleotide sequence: TGTGCCAGCAGCTTGGAAGGCAGGGCCACTGAAGCTTTCTTT. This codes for CASSLEGRATEAFF.

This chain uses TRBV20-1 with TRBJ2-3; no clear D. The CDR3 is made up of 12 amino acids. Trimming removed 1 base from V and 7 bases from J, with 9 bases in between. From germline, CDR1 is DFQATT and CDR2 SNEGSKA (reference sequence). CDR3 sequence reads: CSARAEGNTQYF. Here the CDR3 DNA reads TGCAGTGCTAGAGCCGAAGGGAATACGCAGTATTTT.

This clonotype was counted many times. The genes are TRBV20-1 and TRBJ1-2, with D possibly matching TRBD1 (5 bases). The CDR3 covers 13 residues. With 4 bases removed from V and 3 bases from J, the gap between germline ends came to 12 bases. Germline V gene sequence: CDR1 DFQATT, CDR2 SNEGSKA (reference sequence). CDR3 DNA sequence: TGCAGTGCTAAGAAGGGCAGGGACTATGGCTACACCTTC. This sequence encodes CSAKKGRDYGYTF.

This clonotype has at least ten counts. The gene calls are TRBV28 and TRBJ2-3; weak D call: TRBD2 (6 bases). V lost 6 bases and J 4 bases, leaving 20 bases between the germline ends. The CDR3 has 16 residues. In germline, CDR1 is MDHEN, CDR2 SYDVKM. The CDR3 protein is CASRVIGRGLSDTQYF. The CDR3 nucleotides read TGTGCCAGCAGAGTCATAGGACGGGGGTTGTCAGATACGCAGTATTTT.

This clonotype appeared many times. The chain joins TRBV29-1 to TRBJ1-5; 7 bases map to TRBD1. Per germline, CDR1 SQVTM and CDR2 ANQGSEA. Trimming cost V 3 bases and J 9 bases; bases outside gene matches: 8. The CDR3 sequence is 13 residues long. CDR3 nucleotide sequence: TGCAGCGTTGAGACAGGGTGGGGTGGGCCCCAGCATTTT. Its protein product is CSVETGWGGPQHF.